This entry lists 13 T cell receptor beta chains sequenced from one sample in a study of tumor and adjacent non-tumor tissue in lung cancer. This sample's RNA came from whole unsorted tissue. The library came from three nested PCR rounds adapted from ARM-PCR protocols. TCRdb used MiXCR to reprocess the multiplex PCR reads, holding one entry per CDR3 protein. The data hold around 66,000 distinct CDR3 sequences, with less than 80% observed a single time. Sequencing input: lung tumor tissue. These receptors originate from a man in his sixties with non-small cell lung cancer.

Points on this clonotype: The junction differs from germline at one of its ends, possibly a read error. The CDR3 region has the DNA TGCAGTTCTAGGGGATGGTCGCGGAACACCGGAGAGCTGTTTTTT. This codes for CSSRGWSRNTGELFF. The chain uses TRBV20-1 and TRBJ2-2; perhaps TRBD1 as D (5 bases). Germline-derived CDR1 and CDR2 are DFQATT and SNEGSKA (reference sequence). The CDR3 is 15 residues long.

Turning to this clonotype: The CDR3 end shows no conserved phenylalanine or tryptophan, and so a read error is likely. The gene calls are TRBV6-5 and TRBJ2-1, with TRBD1 matching 7 bases. Germline V gives CDR1 MNHEY, CDR2 SVGAGI. CDR3 length: 13 residues. The CDR3 coding sequence is TGTGCGAGCGCAGTTAAGGGGGCTAATGAGCAGTTCTAC. Residues: CASAVKGANEQFY.

On this clonotype itself: One junction end does not reproduce the germline sequence, and a read error may be involved. This chain links TRBV20-1 with TRBJ2-6, with D perhaps being TRBD1 or TRBD2 (5 bases each). CDR3 length equals 15 residues. Germline CDR1 reads DFQATT; CDR2 reads SNEGSKA (reference sequence). The CDR3 region has the DNA TGCAGTGCCAGAGGACGTCGCTCTGGGACCAATGTCCTGACTTTC. This encodes CSARGRRSGTNVLTF.

This clonotype was observed a single time. The chain carries TRBV20-1 and TRBJ2-3; 7 bases agree with TRBD1. Germline V CDR1 and CDR2: DFQATT, SNEGSKA (reference sequence). The CDR3 totals 13 residues. The CDR3 protein is CNAQGQLADTQYF. CDR3 bases: TGCAATGCACAGGGACAGCTCGCAGATACGCAGTATTTT.

This clonotype was detected only a few times. V usage is TRBV4-2 and J usage is TRBJ2-7, with 7 bases lining up with TRBD2. Germline V gene data show CDR1 as LGHNA and CDR2 as YNFKEQ. V lost 0 bases, J lost 1 base, and 6 bases stayed unmatched. The CDR3 runs 16 residues. The CDR3 loop is CASSQEGAGASYEQYF. The CDR3 nucleotides are TGTGCCAGCAGCCAAGAAGGGGCGGGAGCGTCCTACGAGCAGTACTTC.

Concerning this clonotype itself: Without the conserved terminal phenylalanine or tryptophan, this CDR3 likely stems from a read error. The chain employs TRBV11-2 and TRBJ2-7; D call uncertain. V was clipped by 1 base and J by 5 bases, with 6 bases between them. CDR1 and CDR2 from the germline V gene are SGHAT and FQNNGV. The CDR3 has 12 amino acids. The CDR3 region has the DNA TGTGCCAGCAGCTTAGCAGGACACGAGCAGTACTCC. It specifies CASSLAGHEQYS.

As to this clonotype: The junction differs from germline at one of its ends, possibly a read error. The chain couples TRBV11-3 to TRBJ2-2; D gene ambiguous. Per the germline V gene, CDR1 is SGHNT and CDR2 is YENEEA. This CDR3 has 14 amino acids. The CDR3 DNA reads TGTGCCAGCAGCTTAGTAGTCAACAACGGGGAGCTGTTTTTT. Protein sequence: CASSLVVNNGELFF.

Worth noting for this clonotype: Mismatch with germline at one junction end may stem from a read error. The chain carries TRBV10-3 and TRBJ1-2, with 9 bases that match TRBD1. CDR1 is ENHRY, CDR2 SYGVKD, per germline. The CDR3 has 13 residues. In DNA, the CDR3 is TGTGCCATCAGATTTGGACAGGGGAAAGGCTACACCTTT. Translating it yields CAIRFGQGKGYTF.

Concerning this clonotype itself: Germline and junction disagree at one end, which may indicate a read error. This chain connects TRBV29-1 to TRBJ2-7; 7 bases fit TRBD1. The V gene's germline CDR1 is SQVTM and CDR2 ANQGSEA. CDR3 length: 16 amino acids. Here the CDR3 DNA reads TGCAACGTTGGAGAGCCCCACGGGACAGCTTCCTACAAGCAGTACTTC. The encoded protein is CNVGEPHGTASYKQYF.

With regard to this clonotype: Since no conserved phenylalanine or tryptophan closes the CDR3, a read error is the likely cause. The chain combines TRBV6-7 with TRBJ1-3, with no clear D. TRBV6-7 is reported as an ORF; its role is uncertain. This CDR3 is 12 amino acids long. Trimming removed 6 bases from V and 7 bases from J, with 10 bases in between. CDR3 residues: CASRLGRNTIYL. The CDR3 region has the DNA TGTGCCAGCAGACTGGGCCGGAACACCATATATTTA.

This clonotype was seen at least ten times. This chain links TRBV5-4 with TRBJ2-7; the match to TRBD1 covers 7 bases. Per germline, CDR1 SGHNT and CDR2 YYREEE (reference sequence). This CDR3 has 13 amino acids. V was pared by 3 bases and J by 3 bases, with 3 bases of the junction left unmatched. The CDR3 spells CASSSTGYYEQYF. The CDR3 DNA follows: TGTGCCAGCAGCTCGACAGGGTACTACGAGCAGTACTTC.

As for this clonotype: An end of the junction differs from the germline gene, which may be a read error. The J gene is TRBJ2-2, the V gene TRBV20-1; TRBD2 aligns across 12 bases. Looked up from germline, CDR1 is DFQATT and CDR2 is SNEGSKA (reference sequence). The CDR3 length is 16 residues. In DNA form, the CDR3 reads TGCAGTGCTAGATGGGGGCTAGCGGGAGGGACCGGGGAGCTGTTATTT. It yields the protein CSARWGLAGGTGELLF.

Worth noting for this clonotype: Relative to the germline gene, one junction end is altered; a read error may explain this. The rearrangement links TRBV6-6 to TRBJ1-5, with D unresolved. Per the germline V gene, CDR1 is MNHNY and CDR2 is SVGAGI (reference sequence). The CDR3 spans 13 residues. For the CDR3, the DNA is TGTGCCAGCAGTTACGGTGTGGATCAGCCCCACCATTTT. Protein sequence: CASSYGVDQPHHF.